One TCR beta chain is described in this entry. Its antigen is still unknown. The input lacks base qualities; no much larger clone sits a single base away. The data originate from a study of T cells after posttransplantation cyclophosphamide (dated by TCRdb to the mid-2010s). Regarding the research as a whole: The study tracked T cell repertoire reconstitution by TRB sequencing after myeloablative bone marrow transplantation using posttransplantation cyclophosphamide as GVHD prophylaxis. Public TRB sequences were compared against a database of over 3,600 sequences linked to responses to pathogens, tumor antigens, self-antigens and alloantigens. Because TRA and TRB clonality correlated tightly in some ten samples, later TCR analyses were limited to TRB. In 3 patients, up to about 3 additional blood samples taken between 2 and 5.2 years after transplant also underwent TRB sequencing, as did pretransplant blood from several patients. Blood from every one of the approximately 37 PTCy patients who had 1-year posttransplant specimens underwent TRB sequencing. Samples from fewer than 40 PTCy-treated patients and fewer than 20 related bone marrow donors of those patients were subjected to antigen receptor sequencing. The paper's findings and limits, for the study overall: Across the roughly 48 patients, TRB clonality was highly associated with recipient CMV seropositivity and CMV reactivation, and diversity with PTCy was similar to that in the CNI/methotrexate controls. Donor-recipient similarity was low at 1-2 months but rose over the first year, and later blood repertoires were often dominated by donor CD8+ memory clones. The TRB repertoires of T cells infiltrating skin or GI tract showed only limited overlap with the TRB repertoires of T cells in blood.

The treatment or condition label of this sample denotes: high-dose cyclophosphamide on days +3 and +4 as single-agent GVHD prophylaxis. Busulfan and fludarabine conditioning, a related or unrelated marrow graft, and cyclophosphamide on days +3 and +4 were given to PTCy patients. PTCy-treated patients came from a prospective multi-institutional clinical trial. Peripheral blood and bone marrow mononuclear cells were isolated by Ficoll-Hypaque density centrifugation and cryopreserved. Sorting of CD4+ and CD8+ T cells, including naive and memory subsets, was performed by FACS on a FACSAria II. TRB sequencing was run on genomic DNA with either the immunoSEQ assay at survey resolution or the hsTCRB kit. The source study handled its data this way. The immunoSEQ software handled the initial read processing, while the LymphoSeq R package was used for the repertoire analyses. Clonality was calculated as 1 minus normalized Shannon entropy, and the Gini coefficient was also calculated for each TRB dataset. Phenotypes of unsorted samples were inferred by mapping TRB sequences from sorted subsets of the recipient or donor onto the same recipient's unsorted samples. The clones in this table, taken by TCRdb from immuneACCESS, are in-frame only. Not every clone is retained; where verified, under half of the shortfall comes from an unresolved V gene, and the cause of the rest is unknown. The D gene and trimming were derived from the DNA, and the V and J assignments and clone size from that table. In all, the sample holds 35,000 to 45,000 clones, and about three quarters of those were seen once. The ten top clones hold about 7.6% of the sample.

The germline ends are 22 bases apart after V is trimmed by 0 bases and J by 7 bases. The germline V gene gives CDR1 as MNHNS and CDR2 as SASEGT. The CDR3 runs 18 amino acids, cysteine and phenylalanine included. Only the CDR3 region is kept as DNA, spanning 54 bases read in frame from base 1. This specimen consisted of CD4+ T cells sorted from blood, obtained approximately 1,900 days after a stem cell transplant with posttransplant cyclophosphamide. The source is a female patient in her thirties or forties who received an allogeneic stem cell transplant from a related donor, was CMV-positive, and had no GVHD. A transplant means some T cells may be of graft donor rather than patient origin. Recombination connected TRBV6-1 to TRBJ2-1; the D gene is perhaps TRBD1, on 7 matching bases. In nucleotides, the sequence is TGTGCCAGCAGTGAAGCCGGAGGGGGCAGGAGGGCGAGGAATGAGCAGTTCTTC. Protein translation: CASSEAGGGRRARNEQFF.